Listed here are 26 T cell receptor beta chains from one sample, sequenced in a study of blood T cell repertoires in COVID-19. Here immunoSEQ multiplex PCR was the method, and the copy in TCRdb shows in-frame clones only, minus some. Seen here are 20,000 to 25,000 clones, over 80% observed once, and the top ten hold roughly a fifth. Material for sequencing was peripheral blood. These receptors came from a man aged 80 or over with active or convalescent COVID-19.

This clone was found once. The CDR3 reads CASSLGGGTAIAKNIQYF. The CDR3 nucleotides read TGTGCCAGCAGCTTGGGGGGCGGGACAGCTATAGCCAAAAACATTCAGTACTTC. This chain joins TRBV5-4 and TRBJ2-4, with D possibly being TRBD1 (7 bases). Germline-derived CDR1 and CDR2 are SGHNT and YYREEE (reference sequence). The V gene lost 0 bases and the J gene lost 0 bases, with 16 bases spanning the gap. This CDR3 is 18 amino acids long.

This chain links TRBV6-5 with TRBJ2-7; a possible D gene is TRBD1 (5 bases). CDR1 MNHEY and CDR2 SVGAGI come from the germline V gene. The V end was cut by 7 bases, the J end by 5 bases, with 18 bases between. There are 14 residues in the CDR3. CDR3 protein: CASNLRPQGHEQYF. In nucleotides, the CDR3 is TGTGCCAGCAATTTAAGGCCCCAGGGCCACGAGCAGTACTTC.

This chain joins TRBV6-2 or TRBV6-3 and TRBJ2-7; 7 positions match TRBD1. The CDR3 totals 15 residues. Germline V gene lookup returns CDR1 MNHEY and CDR2 SVGEGT. The V gene end was trimmed by 2 bases and the J gene end by 2 bases; junction bases not matched to a gene: 6. CDR3 sequence reads: CASSYPPTGTYEQYF. Here the CDR3 DNA reads TGTGCCAGCAGTTACCCCCCGACAGGGACCTACGAGCAGTACTTC.

This rearrangement joins TRBV6-1 to TRBJ1-6; D remains ambiguous. This CDR3 is 14 amino acids long. CDR1 and CDR2 (germline): MNHNS, SASEGT. The V end lost 2 bases, the J end lost 7 bases, and 9 bases lay between the germline ends. CDR3 sequence reads: CASSELGRNSPLHF. For the CDR3, the DNA is TGTGCCAGCAGTGAATTGGGCAGGAATTCACCCCTCCACTTT.

V usage is TRBV6-6 and J usage is TRBJ2-1, with 10 bases aligning to TRBD2. In germline, CDR1 is MNHNY, CDR2 SVGAGI (reference sequence). Losses at the gene ends were 8 bases for V and 9 bases for J; bases not matched to a gene: 16. The CDR3 consists of 16 residues. The CDR3 DNA reads TGTGCCAGCTACCCTCGGGGGCTAGCGGGAGATGGTGAGCAGTTCTTC. It yields the protein CASYPRGLAGDGEQFF.

The rearrangement links TRBV5-6 to TRBJ1-4; the D gene is possibly TRBD1 (5 bases). The germline CDR1 and CDR2 sequences are SGHDT and YYEEEE. V lost 0 bases and J lost 0, with 9 bases in between. The CDR3 sequence is 16 residues long. As DNA, the CDR3 is TGTGCCAGCAGCTTGGGACAGCCTGCAACTAATGAAAAACTGTTTTTT. Translation: CASSLGQPATNEKLFF.

This chain joins TRBV7-9 and TRBJ1-4; 10 bases are shared with TRBD1. Trimming took 7 bases from V and 7 from J; bases not matched to a gene: 9. This CDR3 comprises 15 residues. Germline CDR1 is SEHNR and CDR2 is FQNEAQ (reference sequence). CDR3 bases: TGTGCCAGCAACGACGGGACAGGGGAATCTGAAAAACTGTTTTTT. As protein: CASNDGTGESEKLFF.

This chain connects TRBV10-1 to TRBJ2-7; TRBD1 matches at 8 bases. V was clipped by 9 bases and J by 4 bases; unmatched bases: 8. Germline CDR1 reads WNHNN; CDR2 reads SYGVQD (reference sequence). This CDR3 has 13 residues. The CDR3 DNA is TGCGCCAGGAGACAGGGGTCGACGTACGAGCAGTACTTC. This sequence encodes CARRQGSTYEQYF.

The chain uses TRBV11-2 and TRBJ2-3; D ambiguous. V lost 5 bases and J 2 bases, leaving 2 bases between the germline ends. This CDR3 contains 11 residues. Germline values: CDR1 SGHAT, CDR2 FQNNGV. CDR3 loop: CASSLTDTQYF. The CDR3 DNA reads TGTGCCAGCAGCCTCACAGATACGCAGTATTTT.

The chain has TRBV7-2 and TRBJ2-5, with D tentatively TRBD2 (6 bases). Germline V gene sequence: CDR1 SGHTA, CDR2 FQGNSA. There are 16 residues in the CDR3. Trimming took off 4 bases at V and 5 bases at J, with 20 bases between the two ends. The CDR3 sequence: CASSSSLWEAEETQYF. The CDR3 DNA follows: TGTGCCAGCAGCTCGTCCCTTTGGGAGGCGGAGGAGACCCAGTACTTC.

The chain's CDR3 is CASRPGTSGTNEQFF. CDR3 nucleotides: TGTGCCAGCAGGCCCGGGACTAGCGGGACCAATGAGCAGTTCTTC. The chain couples TRBV11-2 to TRBJ2-1; TRBD2 aligns across 13 bases. The CDR3 is 15 amino acids. The V and J ends lost 6 bases and 6 bases, in that order; junction bases with no gene match: 5. CDR1 is SGHAT, CDR2 FQNNGV, per germline.

V gene TRBV24-1 combines with J gene TRBJ1-2; 9 bases align to TRBD1. Trimming at V came to 4 bases and at J to 7 bases, leaving 6 bases not matched to a gene. Germline loops: CDR1 KGHDR, CDR2 SFDVKD. The CDR3 has 14 residues. CDR3 amino acids: CATSEGTGTGGYTF. The DNA of the CDR3 is TGTGCCACCAGTGAGGGGACAGGGACGGGTGGCTACACCTTC.

The chain has TRBV5-8 and TRBJ2-5; TRBD2 matches 15 bases. Unmatched junction bases numbered 3, after V lost 4 bases and J lost 2 bases. The CDR3 spans 16 residues. Per the germline V gene, CDR1 is SGHTS and CDR2 is YDEGEE. The CDR3 DNA reads TGTGCCAGCAGCCCGGGACTAGCGGGAGGTCAAGAGACCCAGTACTTC. This encodes CASSPGLAGGQETQYF.

V usage is TRBV6-5 and J usage is TRBJ1-1; TRBD1 might be the D (5 bases). CDR3 length equals 14 residues. With 4 bases removed from V and 0 bases from J, the gap between germline ends came to 9 bases. Germline V lookup: CDR1 MNHEY, CDR2 SVGAGI. As DNA, the CDR3 is TGTGCCAGCAGTTCCCCGACAGTGAACACTGAAGCTTTCTTT. It specifies CASSSPTVNTEAFF.

V usage is TRBV19 and J usage is TRBJ1-4, with unresolved D. V was trimmed by 8 bases and J by 3 bases, leaving 10 bases between them. Per the germline V gene, CDR1 is LNHDA and CDR2 is SQIVND (reference sequence). The CDR3 has 13 amino acids. The CDR3 region has the DNA TGTGCCAGTGTAGACTGGGCTAATGAAAAACTGTTTTTT. Translation: CASVDWANEKLFF.

V and J are TRBV28 and TRBJ1-2; D is perhaps TRBD1 (6 bases). V lost 6 bases to trimming and J lost 5 bases, with 16 bases between them. The CDR3 contains 14 residues. Germline V lookup: CDR1 MDHEN, CDR2 SYDVKM. The CDR3 spells CASRIGGGGYGYTF. The CDR3 bases are TGTGCCAGCAGAATTGGGGGCGGGGGGTATGGCTACACCTTC.

The chain links TRBV9 to TRBJ2-3; 8 bases map to TRBD2. The CDR3 is 16 residues long. CDR1 is SGDLS, CDR2 YYNGEE, per germline. Trimming removed 3 bases from V and 2 bases from J; junction bases left unmatched: 8. CDR3 DNA: TGTGCCAGCAGCGCCCTAGCGGGTATACACACAGATACGCAGTATTTT. Its protein is CASSALAGIHTDTQYF.

The V and J genes are TRBV4-2 and TRBJ2-1; TRBD1 matches at 10 bases. Germline V gene sequence: CDR1 LGHNA, CDR2 YNFKEQ. The V gene end was trimmed by 4 bases and the J gene end by 8 bases; junction bases not matched to a gene: 8. The CDR3 loop spans 15 amino acids. In nucleotides, the CDR3 is TGTGCCAGCAGCCGTGACAGGGGGCCGGGAGATGAGCAGTTCTTC. It codes for CASSRDRGPGDEQFF.

Judged by abundance, this clone is medium-sized. This chain uses TRBV28 with TRBJ1-5, with TRBD1 matching 9 bases. V shed 9 bases and J 6 bases; nucleotides not matched to a gene: 12. The CDR3 length is 15 residues. CDR1 and CDR2 (germline): MDHEN, SYDVKM. The chain's CDR3 is CASILQGALSQPQHF. For the CDR3, the DNA is TGTGCCAGTATCTTACAGGGGGCTTTAAGTCAGCCCCAGCATTTT.

In its sample, this clone was seen once. This rearrangement joins TRBV5-1 to TRBJ2-2, with TRBD2 identical over 12 bases. CDR3 length: 17 amino acids. Germline-derived CDR1 and CDR2 are SGHRS and YFSETQ. The V and J ends lost 4 bases and 5 bases, in that order; junction bases with no gene match: 9. The CDR3 region is CASSGGLAGVITGELFF. DNA of the CDR3: TGCGCCAGCAGCGGGGGACTAGCGGGCGTGATTACCGGGGAGCTGTTTTTT. The full variable domain, in which reference TRBV5-1 and TRBJ2-2 provide the parts outside the CDR3, is KAGVTQTPRYLIKTRGQQVTLSCSPISGHRSVSWYQQTPGQGLQFLFEYFSETQRNKGNFPGRFSGRQFSNSRSEMNVSTLELGDSALYLCASSGGLAGVITGELFFGEGSRLTVL.

The chain uses TRBV5-4 and TRBJ1-1; no definite D call. V was clipped by 1 base and J by 0 bases, with 10 bases between them. This CDR3 comprises 15 residues. Germline CDR1 SGHNT, CDR2 YYREEE (reference sequence). CDR3 nucleotide sequence: TGTGCCAGCAGCTTGTATGGGCGAATGAACACTGAAGCTTTCTTT. Translating gives CASSLYGRMNTEAFF.

This rearrangement joins TRBV9 to TRBJ2-3; 11 bases are shared with TRBD2. The J segment lost 3 bases and the V segment lost 6 bases, leaving 6 bases of the junction unmatched. CDR3 length: 15 residues. Germline V gene sequence: CDR1 SGDLS, CDR2 YYNGEE. The CDR3 nucleotides read TGTGCCAGCACCACTAGCGGGGGCGGGACAGATACGCAGTATTTT. It codes for CASTTSGGGTDTQYF. The full variable domain, rest sourced from reference TRBV9 and TRBJ2-3, is DSGVTQTPKHLITATGQRVTLRCSPRSGDLSVYWYQQSLDQGLQFLIQYYNGEERAKGNILERFSAQQFPDLHSELNLSSLELGDSALYFCASTTSGGGTDTQYFGPGTRLTVL.

The chain recombines TRBV7-8 with TRBJ2-3, with D tentatively TRBD1 (6 bases). V was trimmed by 5 bases and J by 2 bases, leaving 17 bases between them. CDR1 and CDR2 from the germline V gene are SGHVS and FQNEAQ. The length of the CDR3 is 16 residues. The CDR3, as DNA: TGTGCCAGCAGCATAATAACAGGGATGGACACAGATACGCAGTATTTT. Translated: CASSIITGMDTDTQYF.

The chain links TRBV9 to TRBJ1-1; 8 bases map to TRBD1. Trimming took 3 bases from V and 1 from J; bases not matched to a gene: 5. The CDR3 runs 15 residues. CDR1 SGDLS and CDR2 YYNGEE come from the germline V gene. CDR3 loop: CASSAGGAGNTEAFF. The CDR3 coding sequence is TGTGCCAGCAGCGCAGGGGGCGCGGGGAACACTGAAGCTTTCTTT. Together with reference TRBV9 and TRBJ1-1, the CDR3 gives the full variable domain: DSGVTQTPKHLITATGQRVTLRCSPRSGDLSVYWYQQSLDQGLQFLIQYYNGEERAKGNILERFSAQQFPDLHSELNLSSLELGDSALYFCASSAGGAGNTEAFFGQGTRLTVV.

This chain connects TRBV28 to TRBJ2-1, with 7 bases matching TRBD1. The trim removed 3 bases at V and 8 bases at J, leaving 10 bases unmatched. Germline V gene data show CDR1 as MDHEN and CDR2 as SYDVKM. This CDR3 has 15 amino acids. CDR3 protein: CASSLAGGLGDEQFF. The CDR3 nucleotides are TGTGCCAGCAGTTTGGCAGGGGGTCTAGGAGATGAGCAGTTCTTC. Full variable domain (outside the CDR3, taken from reference TRBV28 and TRBJ2-1): DVKVTQSSRYLVKRTGEKVFLECVQDMDHENMFWYRQDPGLGLRLIYFSYDVKMKEKGDIPEGYSVSREKKERFSLILESASTNQTSMYLCASSLAGGLGDEQFFGPGTRLTVL.

This chain joins TRBV7-2 and TRBJ2-3; D unresolved. Trimming stripped 5 bases from V and 2 bases from J, with 11 bases between. The CDR3 covers 14 residues. The V gene's germline CDR1 is SGHTA and CDR2 FQGNSA. In nucleotides, the CDR3 is TGTGCCAGCAGCAGGAACAGAGACACAGATACGCAGTATTTT. Its translation: CASSRNRDTDTQYF.